One TCR beta chain is described in this entry. The antigen remains unidentified. This sample stems from a study of response to subunit inactivated influenza vaccine. In TCRdb, the RT-PCR reads were re-called with MiXCR into one record per CDR3 protein. The sample lists fewer than 550,000 distinct CDR3 sequences; 25% were seen once. Trimming left V 3 bases short and J 4 bases short, with 19 bases between. CDR1 and CDR2 (germline): LNHDA, SQIVND (reference sequence). The CDR3 loop spans 17 amino acids. Study-level findings and limits: Authors suggested that a seasonal influenza vaccination recruits few new T cells each time.

V and J are TRBV19 and TRBJ1-5; possibly TRBD1 for D (5 bases). The specimen was CD4+ T cells sorted from PBMCs, collected less than 6 days after vaccination. The TCR was taken from a man between 45 and 60 years old who received an inactivated influenza vaccine. The CDR3 region is CASSIPVLGRGNQPQHF. CDR3 DNA sequence: TGTGCCAGTAGTATTCCTGTTCTCGGCCGGGGGAATCAGCCCCAGCATTTT. Combining the CDR3 with reference TRBV19 and TRBJ1-5 gives the whole variable domain DGGITQSPKYLFRKEGQNVTLSCEQNLNHDAMYWYRQDPGQGLRLIYYSQIVNDFQKGDIAEGYSVSREKKESFPLTVTSAQKNPTAFYLCASSIPVLGRGNQPQHFGDGTRLSIL.